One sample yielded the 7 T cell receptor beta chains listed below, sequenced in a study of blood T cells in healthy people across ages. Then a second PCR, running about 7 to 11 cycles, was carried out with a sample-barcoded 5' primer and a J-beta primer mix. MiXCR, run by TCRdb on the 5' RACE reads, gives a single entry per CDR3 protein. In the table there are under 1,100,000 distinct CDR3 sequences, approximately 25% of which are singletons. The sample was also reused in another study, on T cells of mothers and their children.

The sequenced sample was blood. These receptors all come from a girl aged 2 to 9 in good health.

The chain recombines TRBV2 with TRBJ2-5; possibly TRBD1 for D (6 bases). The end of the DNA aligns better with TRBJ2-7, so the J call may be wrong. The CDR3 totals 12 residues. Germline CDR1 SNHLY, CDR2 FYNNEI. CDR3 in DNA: TGTGCCAGCGGGAACAGGGCCTACGAGCAGTACTTC. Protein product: CASGNRAYEQYF.

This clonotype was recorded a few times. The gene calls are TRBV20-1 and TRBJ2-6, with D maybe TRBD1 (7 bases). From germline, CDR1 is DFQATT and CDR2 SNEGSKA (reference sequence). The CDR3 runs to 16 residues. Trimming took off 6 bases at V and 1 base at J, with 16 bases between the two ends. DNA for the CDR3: TGCAGTGCCCGGAGGGACAGTATATCTGGGGCCAACGTCCTGACTTTC. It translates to CSARRDSISGANVLTF.

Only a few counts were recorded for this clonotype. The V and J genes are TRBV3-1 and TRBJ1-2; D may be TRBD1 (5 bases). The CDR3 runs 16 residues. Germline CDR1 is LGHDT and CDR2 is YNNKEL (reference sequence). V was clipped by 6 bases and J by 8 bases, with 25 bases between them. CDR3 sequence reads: CASRTGTPFNNAGYTF. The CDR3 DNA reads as TGTGCCAGCAGGACCGGGACTCCCTTCAATAACGCGGGCTACACCTTC.

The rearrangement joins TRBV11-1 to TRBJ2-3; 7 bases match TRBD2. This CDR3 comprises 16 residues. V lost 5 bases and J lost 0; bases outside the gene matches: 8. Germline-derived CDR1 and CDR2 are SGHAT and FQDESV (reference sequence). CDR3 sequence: CASSPQSGASTDTQYF. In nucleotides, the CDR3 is TGTGCCAGCAGCCCTCAAAGCGGGGCTAGCACAGATACGCAGTATTTT.

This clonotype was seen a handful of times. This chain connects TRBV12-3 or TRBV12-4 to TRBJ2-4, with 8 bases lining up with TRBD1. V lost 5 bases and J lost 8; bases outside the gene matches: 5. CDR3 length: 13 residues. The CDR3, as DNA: TGTGCCAGCAGTCGACAGGGGTGGGACATTCAGTACTTC. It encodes CASSRQGWDIQYF.

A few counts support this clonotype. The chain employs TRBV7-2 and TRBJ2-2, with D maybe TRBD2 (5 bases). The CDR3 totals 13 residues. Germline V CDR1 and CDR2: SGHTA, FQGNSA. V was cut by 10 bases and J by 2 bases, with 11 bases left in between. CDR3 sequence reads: CATGEGNTGELFF. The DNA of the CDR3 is TGTGCCACCGGAGAGGGTAACACCGGGGAGCTGTTTTTT. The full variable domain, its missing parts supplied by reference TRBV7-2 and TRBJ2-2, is GAGVSQSPSNKVTEKGKDVELRCDPISGHTALYWYRQSLGQGLEFLIYFQGNSAPDKSGLPSDRFSAERTGGSVSTLTIQRTQQEDSAVYLCATGEGNTGELFFGEGSRLTVL.

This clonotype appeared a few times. This chain's CDR3 is CSVVPGLENNEQFF. CDR3 coding DNA: TGCAGCGTCGTTCCGGGACTAGAGAACAATGAGCAGTTCTTC. V and J are TRBV29-1 and TRBJ2-1; 8 bases line up with TRBD2. CDR1 and CDR2 from the germline V gene are SQVTM and ANQGSEA. The CDR3 consists of 14 residues. Unmatched junction bases numbered 9, after V lost 6 bases and J lost 5 bases.